The entry below describes one T cell receptor (beta chain). Three rounds of nested PCR, following a modified ARM-PCR protocol, produced the TCRbeta library. TCRdb recomputed calls from the multiplex PCR reads with MiXCR, one row per CDR3 protein. The profile shows 68,000 or so distinct CDR3 sequences, 55% to 70% of them singletons. This entry comes from a study of tumor and adjacent non-tumor tissue in lung cancer. With 1 base removed from V and 1 base from J, the gap between germline ends came to 14 bases. Germline loops: CDR1 MDHEN, CDR2 SYDVKM. CDR3 length: 17 residues. RNA was extracted from bulk tissue without any cell sorting.

The sequence derives from a man aged 45-65 years with non-small cell lung cancer. The source material was lung tumor tissue. The chain joins TRBV28 to TRBJ1-5; D is unclear. This CDR3 reads CASSLSTNSGSNQPQHF. In DNA, the CDR3 is TGTGCCAGCAGTTTATCGACAAACAGTGGAAGCAATCAGCCCCAGCATTTT.